The 14 T cell receptor beta chains in this list originate from one sample, sequenced in a study of T-cell memory formation after mild COVID-19. One entry per CDR3 protein results from TCRdb running MiXCR on the 5' RACE reads. The table records hundreds of thousands of distinct CDR3 sequences, around 27% of them present only once. Material: PBMCs or a T cell subset sorted from them (not recorded which). These receptor sequences come from an adult woman who had mild COVID-19 (a few samples of this study predate the infection). Cell type and time point are not known.

This clonotype was counted between two and nine times. V and J are TRBV2 and TRBJ2-1, with TRBD2 identical over 13 bases. Germline V lookup: CDR1 SNHLY, CDR2 FYNNEI. Unmatched junction bases numbered 5, after V lost 0 bases and J lost 6 bases. The CDR3 contains 17 residues. DNA for the CDR3: TGTGCCAGCAGTGAAGCGCGGACTAGCGGGGGTTCCAATGAGCAGTTCTTC. Protein sequence: CASSEARTSGGSNEQFF.

This clonotype has just a few counts. This chain uses TRBV29-1 with TRBJ2-1; TRBD2 matches at 8 bases. Germline loops: CDR1 SQVTM, CDR2 ANQGSEA. V was clipped by 1 base and J by 0 bases; unmatched bases: 5. CDR3 length equals 16 residues. This CDR3 is CSVEGSLAGSYNEQFF. The CDR3 coding sequence is TGCAGCGTTGAAGGGAGCCTAGCGGGCTCCTACAATGAGCAGTTCTTC.

The CDR3 region is CASRTTVNTEAFF. In DNA, the CDR3 is TGTGCCAGCAGGACTACAGTGAACACTGAAGCTTTCTTT. The chain couples TRBV6-2 or TRBV6-3 to TRBJ1-1; D remains ambiguous. Germline CDR1 reads MNHEY; CDR2 reads SVGEGT. V lost 6 bases to trimming and J lost 0 bases, with 8 bases between them. The CDR3 sequence is 13 residues long.

This sequence joins TRBV7-6 and TRBJ2-7; perhaps TRBD2 as D (5 bases). V lost 0 bases, J lost 3 bases, and 12 bases lay in between. CDR1 is SGHVS and CDR2 is FNYEAQ in the germline V gene. The CDR3 extends over 15 amino acids. Here the CDR3 DNA reads TGTGCCAGCAGCTTAGCACAGCCGGGGAACTACGAGCAGTACTTC. It specifies CASSLAQPGNYEQYF.

The CDR3: CASSQDAWGGGELFF. CDR3 sequence (DNA): TGCGCCAGCAGCCAAGATGCATGGGGTGGCGGGGAGCTGTTTTTT. The rearrangement uses TRBV4-1 and TRBJ2-2; D remains unclear. Germline V lookup: CDR1 MGHRA, CDR2 YSYEKL. The CDR3 consists of 15 residues. V lost 0 bases and J lost 7, with 12 bases in between.

The gene calls are TRBV24-1 and TRBJ2-3; 8 positions agree with TRBD2. With V trimmed by 4 bases and J by 0 bases, 5 bases remained unmatched. Germline CDR1 reads KGHDR; CDR2 reads SFDVKD. The CDR3 sequence is 16 residues long. The CDR3 loop is CATSDPSGGSTDTQYF. The CDR3 DNA reads as TGTGCCACCAGTGACCCCAGCGGGGGAAGCACAGATACGCAGTATTTT.

This clonotype occurred a few times. The V call is TRBV5-1, the J call TRBJ2-7, with 9 positions matching TRBD1. This CDR3 is built from 12 residues. The germline CDR1 and CDR2 sequences are SGHRS and YFSETQ. With 4 bases clipped from V and 7 bases from J, the junction kept 3 bases outside the gene matches. This CDR3 is CASSPGTGEQYF. Written as DNA, the CDR3 is TGCGCCAGCAGCCCCGGGACAGGGGAGCAGTACTTC.

CDR3 DNA: TGTGCCAGCAGCTTATCGGTTGGGGTCGACGGGGGGCAACCCTCGGGTGGCTACACCTTC. Its translation: CASSLSVGVDGGQPSGGYTF. The J gene is TRBJ1-2, the V gene TRBV7-2; D may be TRBD1 (6 bases). The CDR3 has 20 residues. Trimming removed 2 bases from V and 7 bases from J, with 32 bases in between. Germline-derived CDR1 and CDR2 are SGHTA and FQGNSA.

This clonotype was observed at least ten times. The rearrangement uses TRBV6-2 or TRBV6-3 and TRBJ2-2; no firm D call. The V gene lost 0 bases and the J gene lost 6 bases, with 5 bases spanning the gap. From germline, CDR1 is MNHEY and CDR2 SVGEGT. The CDR3 extends over 13 amino acids. DNA for the CDR3: TGTGCCAGCAGTTACTCGGAAGCCGGGGAGCTGTTTTTT. This translates into CASSYSEAGELFF.

The V call is TRBV5-1, the J call TRBJ2-5; 9 bases are shared with TRBD1. Trimming at V came to 4 bases and at J to 5 bases, leaving 9 bases not matched to a gene. CDR1 SGHRS and CDR2 YFSETQ come from the germline V gene. The CDR3 loop spans 15 amino acids. The CDR3 here is CASSVDRGAMETQYF. The DNA of the CDR3 is TGCGCCAGCAGCGTGGACAGGGGCGCAATGGAGACCCAGTACTTC.

The rearrangement links TRBV9 to TRBJ1-3; D may be TRBD1 (6 bases). The V end was cut by 2 bases, the J end by 0 bases, with 12 bases between. Germline V gene data show CDR1 as SGDLS and CDR2 as YYNGEE. There are 16 residues in the CDR3. The CDR3 DNA follows: TGTGCCAGCAGCGTTTTAGGGGGTTCCTCTGGAAACACCATATATTTT. It is translated as CASSVLGGSSGNTIYF.

The chain employs TRBV2 and TRBJ2-5; D is undetermined. Germline V lookup: CDR1 SNHLY, CDR2 FYNNEI. Trimming removed 0 bases at V and 7 bases at J, with 15 bases between. The CDR3 is made up of 15 amino acids. The CDR3 loop is CASSEAQRTVPTQYF. The CDR3 region has the DNA TGTGCCAGCAGTGAAGCGCAGAGGACCGTCCCGACCCAGTACTTC. The full variable domain, in which reference TRBV2 and TRBJ2-5 provide the parts outside the CDR3, is EPEVTQTPSHQVTQMGQEVILRCVPISNHLYFYWYRQILGQKVEFLVSFYNNEISEKSEIFDDQFSVERPDGSNFTLKIRSTKLEDSAMYFCASSEAQRTVPTQYFGPGTRLLVL.

V gene TRBV7-9 combines with J gene TRBJ2-7; 12 nucleotides align to TRBD2. This CDR3 has 16 amino acids. J was trimmed by 2 bases and V by 5 bases; bases with no gene match: 7. The V gene's germline CDR1 is SEHNR and CDR2 FQNEAQ (reference sequence). The CDR3 loop is CASSDSLAGGAYEQYF. The DNA for the CDR3 is TGTGCCAGCAGCGATTCTCTAGCGGGAGGGGCCTACGAGCAGTACTTC. The entire variable domain, with the rest obtained from reference TRBV7-9 and TRBJ2-7, is as follows: DTGVSQNPRHKITKRGQNVTFRCDPISEHNRLYWYRQTLGQGPEFLTYFQNEAQLEKSRLLSDRFSAERPKGSFSTLEIQRTEQGDSAMYLCASSDSLAGGAYEQYFGPGTRLTVT.

The V call is TRBV6-2 or TRBV6-3, the J call TRBJ2-3; D gene unclear. The CDR3 extends over 15 amino acids. Trimming cost V 0 bases and J 3 bases, with 10 bases left between them. Germline V CDR1 and CDR2: MNHEY, SVGEGT. CDR3 sequence: CASSYSIPQTDTQYF. The CDR3 coding sequence is TGTGCCAGCAGTTACTCGATCCCACAAACAGATACGCAGTATTTT.